The next 25 T cell receptor beta chains were all read from a single sample in a study of human T cells and chemical hapten exposure. The library tagged individual cDNA molecules with unique molecular identifiers. TCRdb reanalysed the reads using MiXCR and keeps one entry per CDR3 protein. The table includes about 120,000 distinct CDR3 sequences, around 8.5% detected once. Unfractionated whole blood served as the source for total RNA extraction. The sample consisted of whole blood. The receptor set was obtained from a human donor in good health. Some clones in this sample may be carry-over from other donors' samples.

This clonotype turned up a few times. The V gene is TRBV14, the J gene TRBJ1-1, with D hard to call. CDR3 length equals 13 residues. Trimming shortened V by 1 base and J by 4 bases, and 7 bases separated the two germline ends. Looked up from germline, CDR1 is SGHDN and CDR2 is FVKESK. The CDR3 here is CASSQVGSTEAFF. CDR3 nucleotides: TGTGCCAGCAGCCAAGTGGGGAGCACTGAAGCTTTCTTT.

In its sample, this clonotype was seen many times. CDR3 in amino acids: CSARKGTGPRNYGYTF. The CDR3 DNA follows: TGCAGTGCTAGGAAGGGGACAGGGCCGAGAAACTATGGCTACACCTTC. The chain couples TRBV20-1 to TRBJ1-2; 9 nucleotides line up with TRBD1. The V segment lost 3 bases and the J segment 2 bases; nucleotides outside the gene matches: 10. The CDR3 runs to 16 residues. The germline gives CDR1 DFQATT, CDR2 SNEGSKA (reference sequence).

Ten or more counts support this clonotype. V is TRBV4-1 and J is TRBJ1-1; TRBD1 agrees at 8 bases. The CDR3 covers 15 residues. V dropped 0 bases and J dropped 6; count of bases not matched to a gene: 6. Germline assignment: CDR1 MGHRA and CDR2 YSYEKL. Here the CDR3 DNA reads TGCGCCAGCAGCCAAGAGACAGGGGTGATGGCTGAAGCTTTCTTT. This gives the protein CASSQETGVMAEAFF.

This clonotype was picked up a small number of times. The chain employs TRBV6-2 or TRBV6-3 and TRBJ2-1, with a weak D call TRBD2 (6 bases). The germline V gene encodes CDR1 MNHEY and CDR2 SVGEGT. This CDR3 contains 16 residues. The germline V and J ends were trimmed by 3 bases and 3 bases, with 15 bases remaining between them. In DNA form, the CDR3 reads TGTGCCAGCAGTTATTTGGGCGGGGAGATCTACAATGAGCAGTTCTTC. It is translated as CASSYLGGEIYNEQFF.

This clonotype appeared a few times. This rearrangement joins TRBV7-9 to TRBJ2-3; D possibly corresponds to TRBD1 (7 bases). The germline V gene encodes CDR1 SEHNR and CDR2 FQNEAQ (reference sequence). The V end was cut by 1 base, the J end by 1 base, with 9 bases between. The CDR3 covers 15 residues. DNA of the CDR3: TGTGCCAGCAGCTTAGGCGGGACAGGCACAGATACGCAGTATTTT. Protein product: CASSLGGTGTDTQYF.

The V call is TRBV12-5, the J call TRBJ2-7; no clear D. With 0 bases removed from V and 0 bases from J, the gap between germline ends came to 12 bases. CDR1 and CDR2 (germline): LGHNT, FRNRAP. This CDR3 comprises 16 residues. CDR3 sequence reads: CASGLVSGRSSYEQYF. The DNA of the CDR3 is TGTGCTAGTGGTTTGGTATCCGGTAGGAGCTCCTACGAGCAGTACTTC.

This chain connects TRBV20-1 to TRBJ2-1, with 7 nucleotides matching TRBD2. Germline values: CDR1 DFQATT, CDR2 SNEGSKA (reference sequence). The V and J ends lost 4 bases and 4 bases, in that order; junction bases with no gene match: 10. CDR3 size: 15 residues. The CDR3 bases are TGCAGTGCTACCCCAGCGGGGAAAACTTACAATGAGCAGTTCTTC. It translates to CSATPAGKTYNEQFF.

This clonotype appeared many times. The rearrangement links TRBV5-1 to TRBJ1-1; the D is unclear. Trimming cost V 0 bases and J 0 bases, with 15 bases left between them. Germline V lookup: CDR1 SGHRS, CDR2 YFSETQ. The CDR3 has 17 amino acids. In nucleotides, the CDR3 is TGCGCCAGCAGCTTGGATGCGGAAACTCCATTGAACACTGAAGCTTTCTTT. It encodes CASSLDAETPLNTEAFF. Based on the CDR3 plus reference TRBV5-1 and TRBJ1-1, the full variable domain is KAGVTQTPRYLIKTRGQQVTLSCSPISGHRSVSWYQQTPGQGLQFLFEYFSETQRNKGNFPGRFSGRQFSNSRSEMNVSTLELGDSALYLCASSLDAETPLNTEAFFGQGTRLTVV.

This chain uses TRBV27 with TRBJ2-7, with TRBD1 identical over 8 bases. After removal of 8 bases from V and 7 bases from J, the junction contained 13 bases not matched to a gene. The V gene's germline CDR1 is MNHEY and CDR2 SMNVEV (reference sequence). The CDR3 length is 14 residues. The CDR3 loop is CASRSPTGAMEQYF. The DNA for the CDR3 is TGTGCCAGCCGTTCCCCGACAGGGGCCATGGAGCAGTACTTC.

This clonotype was detected ten times or more. V gene TRBV12-3 or TRBV12-4 combines with J gene TRBJ2-3; D gene ambiguous. The V and J ends lost 6 bases and 0 bases respectively, with 7 bases between them. CDR3 size: 13 residues. The CDR3 DNA is TGTGCCAGCAGCCCAGAGAGCACAGATACGCAGTATTTT. Protein sequence: CASSPESTDTQYF.

V and J are TRBV18 and TRBJ2-7, with TRBD2 as a possible D gene (7 bases). V gave up 6 bases and J gave up 8 bases, with 20 bases separating them. The V gene's germline CDR1 is KGHSH and CDR2 LQKENI. This CDR3 is 14 amino acids long. The CDR3 nucleotides read TGTGCCAGCTCCCATAAGGAGGGGGAGGGGAAGCAGTACTTC. The encoded protein is CASSHKEGEGKQYF.

This clonotype has a count of ten or more. The rearrangement joins TRBV5-4 to TRBJ2-2; the D is unclear. The V gene's germline CDR1 is SGHNT and CDR2 YYREEE (reference sequence). V lost 5 bases and J lost 2, with 1 base in between. The CDR3 sequence is 11 residues long. The CDR3 spells CASSNTGELFF. Written as DNA, the CDR3 is TGTGCCAGCAGTAACACCGGGGAGCTGTTTTTT.

The chain recombines TRBV7-9 with TRBJ2-7; 9 nucleotides align to TRBD1. Trimming cost V 5 bases and J 3 bases; bases outside gene matches: 5. Germline lookup yields CDR1 SEHNR and CDR2 FQNEAQ (reference sequence). The CDR3 has 14 residues. The DNA for the CDR3 is TGTGCCAGCAGCCGGGGACAGGGCGACTACGAGCAGTACTTC. It codes for CASSRGQGDYEQYF.

This clonotype has a count of ten or more. V gene TRBV6-5 combines with J gene TRBJ1-1, with 8 nucleotides matching TRBD1. CDR1 is MNHEY, CDR2 SVGAGI, per germline. The junction had 3 bases not matched to a gene; V was cut back by 2 bases and J by 4 bases. This CDR3 is built from 14 residues. CDR3 loop: CASSYDTGGTEAFF. The CDR3 nucleotides are TGTGCCAGCAGTTACGACACAGGGGGCACTGAAGCTTTCTTT.

In this sample, this clonotype turned up many times. The rearrangement joins TRBV7-9 to TRBJ1-1; D not certain. The germline CDR1 and CDR2 sequences are SEHNR and FQNEAQ (reference sequence). CDR3 length: 13 residues. V shed 5 bases and J shed 1 base, with 8 bases lying between them. CDR3 sequence: CASSPASNTEAFF. The CDR3 nucleotides are TGTGCCAGCAGCCCCGCATCGAACACTGAAGCTTTCTTT.

In its sample, this clonotype was seen a few times. The V and J genes are TRBV29-1 and TRBJ2-3; D remains ambiguous. The germline V and J ends were trimmed by 1 base and 4 bases, with 18 bases remaining between them. This CDR3 is built from 16 residues. From germline, CDR1 is SQVTM and CDR2 ANQGSEA. The CDR3, as DNA: TGCAGCGTTGAAGGGTGGACCATTCAACTGTCAGATACGCAGTATTTT. As protein: CSVEGWTIQLSDTQYF.

CDR3 in DNA: TGTGCCAGCAGCTCCAACGAGGGGGAAAAACTGTTTTTT. Translation gives CASSSNEGEKLFF. The chain recombines TRBV11-2 with TRBJ1-4; tentative D call: TRBD1 (5 bases). V was trimmed by 4 bases and J by 8 bases, leaving 11 bases between them. The CDR3 has 13 residues. Germline V lookup: CDR1 SGHAT, CDR2 FQNNGV.

This clonotype was recorded at least ten times. V and J are TRBV7-9 and TRBJ1-1, with unresolved D. The CDR3 consists of 14 residues. The germline CDR1 and CDR2 sequences are SEHNR and FQNEAQ (reference sequence). Trimming took 5 bases from V and 1 from J, leaving 11 bases between them. In DNA form, the CDR3 reads TGTGCCAGCAGCGCCTGGCAGGAGAACACTGAAGCTTTCTTT. As protein: CASSAWQENTEAFF.

This clonotype was detected many times. The rearrangement links TRBV12-3 or TRBV12-4 to TRBJ1-2; weak D call: TRBD1 (5 bases). There are 14 residues in the CDR3. Trimming shortened V by 3 bases and J by 3 bases, and 11 bases separated the two germline ends. The CDR3 sequence: CASSLQGRDYGYTF. CDR3 sequence (DNA): TGTGCCAGCAGTTTGCAGGGTCGGGACTATGGCTACACCTTC.

The chain employs TRBV3-1 and TRBJ2-5; D is ambiguous. The CDR3 runs 15 residues. V shed 0 bases and J shed 4 bases, with 12 bases lying between them. Germline CDR1 is LGHDT and CDR2 is YNNKEL (reference sequence). The CDR3 DNA reads as TGTGCCAGCAGCCAAGACAGCGCTACCGGAGAGACCCAGTACTTC. Amino acids: CASSQDSATGETQYF.

This clonotype was seen a handful of times. The gene calls are TRBV5-8 and TRBJ2-3, with D uncertain. CDR1 is SGHTS, CDR2 YDEGEE, per germline. The CDR3 extends over 15 amino acids. Trimming stripped 0 bases from V and 2 bases from J, with 10 bases between. The CDR3: CASSLGTVPTDTQYF. CDR3 DNA sequence: TGTGCCAGCAGCTTGGGGACGGTCCCCACAGATACGCAGTATTTT.

The genes are TRBV4-1 and TRBJ2-3; 14 bases agree with TRBD2. Germline V gene sequence: CDR1 MGHRA, CDR2 YSYEKL. V lost 0 bases, J lost 4 bases, and 6 bases stayed unmatched. CDR3 size: 18 residues. CDR3 protein: CASSQDLGLAGVPDTQYF. The DNA of the CDR3 is TGCGCCAGCAGCCAAGATTTGGGACTAGCGGGAGTCCCAGATACGCAGTATTTT.

The chain has TRBV7-9 and TRBJ2-1; D assignment may be TRBD1 or TRBD2 (5 bases each). This CDR3 has 13 residues. Deletions cut 2 bases from V and 8 bases from J, with 10 bases between. The germline V gene has CDR1 SEHNR and CDR2 FQNEAQ (reference sequence). The CDR3 protein is CASSLWGIDEQFF. The CDR3 nucleotides read TGTGCCAGCAGCTTATGGGGGATCGATGAGCAGTTCTTC.

This clonotype occurred many times. The chain carries TRBV21-1 and TRBJ1-2. TRBV21-1 is a pseudogene. The CDR3 contains 15 residues. CDR3 protein: CASSKWGEDNYGYTF. For the CDR3, the DNA is TGTGCCAGCAGCAAGTGGGGTGAAGATAACTATGGCTACACCTTC.

The chain uses TRBV12-3 or TRBV12-4 and TRBJ2-1; TRBD2 might be the D (5 bases). CDR3 length equals 16 residues. V was cut by 3 bases and J by 8 bases, with 20 bases left in between. This CDR3 reads CASSFGLLGKPDEQFF. In nucleotides, the CDR3 is TGTGCCAGCAGTTTCGGGCTACTCGGGAAGCCCGATGAGCAGTTCTTC.